Listed below are T cell receptor beta chains from one sample, sequenced in a study of molecular identifiers for immune sequencing clone quantification. TCRdb analysed the PCR reads with MiXCR anew, one entry per CDR3 protein. The sample consists of about 500,000 distinct CDR3 sequences, roughly 24% of them appearing once. Sequenced: naive CD8+ T cells from blood, with Jurkat cell RNA spiked in. The origin of the receptors is a human donor in good health. Some libraries in this study had Jurkat cell RNA spiked in. Both conserved end residues are part of each CDR3. The D gene is left open where the match is weak. Clone sizes are given selectively: once, few, many, or a class where the clone is expanded.

abundance,v_gene,j_gene,d_gene,CDR3nt,CDR3aa
few,TRBV5-1,TRBJ2-3,TRBD1,TGCGCCAGCAGACGAGGACAGGGTGGGGTAGATACGCAGTATTTT,CASRRGQGGVDTQYF
many,TRBV28,TRBJ2-7,NA,TGTGCCAGCAGTCCAACTCTAGGGTTAGCCTACGAGCAGTACTTC,CASSPTLGLAYEQYF
once,TRBV29-1,TRBJ2-1,NA,TGCAGCGTTTTTGGGGCGGTTGCCTACGAGCAGTTCTTC,CSVFGAVAYEQFF
few,TRBV2,TRBJ2-7,TRBD2,TGTGCCAGCAGTGATAGCGGGGGGGCCATCTACGAGCAGTACTTC,CASSDSGGAIYEQYF
NA,TRBV12-3/TRBV12-4,TRBJ1-1,TRBD1,TGTGCCAGCAGTACCTGGGACAGGAGGAACACTGAAGCTTTCTTT,CASSTWDRRNTEAFF
NA,TRBV6-5,TRBJ2-2,NA,TGTGCCAGCAGTCTCTCAGGGTACGGGTTGACCGGGGAGCTGTTTTTT,CASSLSGYGLTGELFF
few,TRBV7-6,TRBJ2-3,NA,TGTGCCGGCAGCTTAGAGGGGTTCACAGATACGCAGTATTTT,CAGSLEGFTDTQYF
NA,TRBV23-1,TRBJ1-5,TRBD1,TGCGCCAGCAGTCCACTCGGGACAGTTAGCAATCAGCCCCAGCATTTT,CASSPLGTVSNQPQHF
many,TRBV7-9,TRBJ2-3,NA,TGTGCCAGCACCGGGGCGCGGGAAGTGACAGATACGCAGTATTTT,CASTGAREVTDTQYF
many,TRBV9,TRBJ2-1,NA,TGTGCCAGCAGCGTAGTCCCTAGCTCCTACAATGAGCAGTTCTTC,CASSVVPSSYNEQFF
many,TRBV7-9,TRBJ2-6,NA,TGTGCCAGCAGCTTAGTGGTCCGAACCTCTGGGGCCAACGTCCTGACTTTC,CASSLVVRTSGANVLTF
many,TRBV28,TRBJ2-3,NA,TGTGCCAGCAGCTCCCATCCAGTTCCAGATACGCAGTATTTT,CASSSHPVPDTQYF
NA,TRBV19,TRBJ2-7,NA,TGTGCCAGTAGTATAGCCGGCAGGTCCGAGCAGTACTTC,CASSIAGRSEQYF
few,TRBV30,TRBJ1-1,NA,TGTGCCTGGAGTACCGGCTGGAACACTGAAGCTTTCTTT,CAWSTGWNTEAFF
many,TRBV6-6,TRBJ2-7,NA,TGTGCCAGCAGTCTCGGACCGAGGGGGAACTACGAGCAGTACTTC,CASSLGPRGNYEQYF
many,TRBV4-3,TRBJ1-5,NA,TGCGCCAGCAGCCAAGATTGGTCCCTGGGGCTGGGAGATCAGCCCCAGCATTTT,CASSQDWSLGLGDQPQHF
NA,TRBV6-5,TRBJ2-1,TRBD2,TGTGCCAGCAGTCATCCGGGACTAGCGGGCACGCAGATTAAGGGGAATGAGCAGTTCTTC,CASSHPGLAGTQIKGNEQFF
many,TRBV4-1,TRBJ2-1,NA,TGCGCCAGCAGCCAAGATCTGAATGAGCAGTTCTTC,CASSQDLNEQFF
few,TRBV5-8,TRBJ2-7,NA,TGTGCCAGCAGCTGGGTGTCGGGCGGGGAGCAGTACTTC,CASSWVSGGEQYF
many,TRBV7-2,TRBJ2-1,TRBD2,TGTGCCAGCAGCTTAAGGACTAGCGGGAGGAGGTTCTACAATGAGCAGTTCTTC,CASSLRTSGRRFYNEQFF
NA,TRBV29-1,TRBJ2-2,NA,TGCAGCGTTGAAGTGGCTAGTGGCTTCGTCGGGGAGCTGTTTTTT,CSVEVASGFVGELFF
few,TRBV6-5,TRBJ1-1,NA,TGTGCCAGCAGTTCCTCCGCGAACACTGAAGCTTTCTTT,CASSSSANTEAFF
few,TRBV9,TRBJ1-1,NA,TGTGCCAGCAGCGTAGGGGGGATCACTGAAGCTTTCTTT,CASSVGGITEAFF
few,TRBV6-5,TRBJ2-3,TRBD2,TGTGCCAGCAGTTACTCGGGACTAGCGGGGGGCACAGATACGCAGTATTTT,CASSYSGLAGGTDTQYF
NA,TRBV7-9,TRBJ1-1,NA,TGTGCCAGCAGCTTAGTGTTTCCTACCCCAGCGGGTGAAGCTTTCTTT,CASSLVFPTPAGEAFF
many,TRBV2,TRBJ2-3,TRBD1,TGTGCCAGCAGTGTCGAGACAGGGGCGATCACAGATACGCAGTATTTT,CASSVETGAITDTQYF
NA,TRBV27,TRBJ1-3,NA,TGTGCCAGCAGTCCCGACGGTAGGATGCTATCTTCTGGAAACACCATATATTTT,CASSPDGRMLSSGNTIYF
NA,TRBV4-3,TRBJ1-1,NA,TGCGCCAGCAGCCAAGATTCGGGACTGGGTCATGCTTTCTTT,CASSQDSGLGHAFF
few,TRBV7-9,TRBJ2-1,TRBD1,TGTGCCAGCAGTCACCCCGTCGGACAGGGTACCGACAATGAGCAGTTCTTC,CASSHPVGQGTDNEQFF
few,TRBV6-2/TRBV6-3,TRBJ2-5,TRBD1,TGTGCCAGCAGATCAGGACAGGCCTGGTGGGAGACCCAGTACTTC,CASRSGQAWWETQYF
NA,TRBV7-9,TRBJ2-7,TRBD1,TGTGCCAGCAGACCCGGACAGGGTGGTGCCTACGAGCAGTACTTC,CASRPGQGGAYEQYF
few,TRBV19,TRBJ2-7,TRBD2,TGTGCCAGCACCGGGACTAGCTCACCCTACGAGCAGTACTTC,CASTGTSSPYEQYF
NA,TRBV5-8,TRBJ2-7,TRBD1,TGTGCCAGCAGCTTCGAGACAGGGCTTTACGAGCAGTACTTC,CASSFETGLYEQYF
many,TRBV6-1,TRBJ1-1,NA,TGTGCCAGCAGTGAAGCTTTCATGAACACTGAAGCTTTCTTT,CASSEAFMNTEAFF
NA,TRBV20-1,TRBJ1-3,NA,TGCGGTGCTCGTCCCCGGGGGAGGTGGTCTGGAAACACCATATATTTT,CGARPRGRWSGNTIYF
many,TRBV27,TRBJ1-4,TRBD1,TGTGCCAGCGAAGGACAGGGTAATGAAAAACTGTTTTTT,CASEGQGNEKLFF
NA,TRBV10-1,TRBJ2-1,NA,TGCGCCAGCAGTGAGTCTGGTTGGTCAGGAAATGAGCAGTTCTTC,CASSESGWSGNEQFF
many,TRBV5-6,TRBJ2-7,NA,TGTGCCAGCAGCTTGGATGTTAACTACGAGCAGTACTTC,CASSLDVNYEQYF
many,TRBV7-9,TRBJ1-5,TRBD1,TGTGCCAGCAGCTCCGGGACAGGGGCTAGCAATCAGCCCCAGCATTTT,CASSSGTGASNQPQHF
many,TRBV29-1,TRBJ1-2,NA,TGCAGCGTTGATAAGACCCAAATCGACTATGGCTACACCTTC,CSVDKTQIDYGYTF
NA,TRBV4-3,TRBJ1-1,NA,TGCGCCAGCAGCCAAGATTTGTATATAGCCTCGAACACTGAAGCTTTCTTT,CASSQDLYIASNTEAFF
NA,TRBV6-5,TRBJ1-1,NA,TGTGCCAGCAGTTACTCAGCCAGGTGGGACACTGAAGCTTTCTTT,CASSYSARWDTEAFF
few,TRBV12-3/TRBV12-4,TRBJ2-7,TRBD1,TGTGCCAGCAGTTTCGACAGGGGGGTTAACGAGCAGTACTTC,CASSFDRGVNEQYF
once,TRBV27,TRBJ2-3,TRBD2,TGTGCCAGCAGTTCGGGACTAGCGGGATACACCCCGACAGATACGCAGTATTTT,CASSSGLAGYTPTDTQYF
many,TRBV7-9,TRBJ1-1,TRBD1,TGTGCCAGCAGCTGGCAGGGGGCTGAAGCTTTCTTT,CASSWQGAEAFF